This record concerns one TCR beta chain sequence. Antigen unknown. For every subset, genomic DNA was evenly distributed across several immunoSEQ plates. Replicate PCRs run on sorted subsets employed approximately 0.2 ug DNA, roughly 30,000 T cell genomes. In the original analysis: ImmunoSEQ output held junction-only sequences without quality scores, so filtering differed. Profiled with immunoSEQ multiplex PCR; TCRdb holds only in-frame clones, not every one. Clone size and V and J calls were adopted from that table, with D and trimming inferred from the DNA. This table has over 2 million clones, about 95% appearing once. This CDR3 contains 13 residues. These data come from a study of shared clonotypes between healthy human individuals. Study-level findings and limits: Generally, estimated richness proved larger in naive subsets than it did in memory subsets.

Naive-designated CD8 cells lacked CD45RO, were positively enriched for CCR7, and omitted terminally differentiated effector memory CD45RA+ cells. V is TRBV21-1 and J is TRBJ1-4; the table's D call, TRBD1, was not checked against the DNA. TRBV21-1 is listed as a pseudogene. This TCR came from a man between 18 and 35 years old in good health. Sequenced material: naive CD8+ T cells sorted from blood. The CDR3 loop is CARGTGLNEKLFF. The CDR3 coding sequence is TGTGCCAGAGGGACAGGGTTGAATGAAAAACTGTTTTTT.